The clone carrying this T cell receptor beta chain showed up just a few times. This entry belongs to a study of T cells in Graves' hyperthyroidism and ophthalmopathy. RNA transcripts yielded amplified TCR beta CDR3 regions. A set of HTBI primers served as the primers for a first-round RT-PCR of the TCR CDR3. TCRdb re-analysed the multiplex PCR reads in MiXCR, keeping a single row per CDR3 protein. Among 450,000 to 650,000 distinct CDR3 sequences, approximately 15% were seen once, and the ten largest hold roughly 7%. The V and J ends lost 1 base and 2 bases respectively, with 11 bases between them. The CDR3 sequence is 15 residues long. The germline CDR1 and CDR2 sequences are SEHNR and FQNEAQ (reference sequence).

This receptor was identified in a woman under 30 with Graves' ophthalmopathy. Specimen: blood. The chain carries TRBV7-9 and TRBJ2-5; perhaps TRBD1 as D (5 bases). In nucleotides, the CDR3 is TGTGCCAGCAGCTTAGGACGGACATTACAAGAGACCCAGTACTTC. Translation gives CASSLGRTLQETQYF.